The 31 T cell receptor beta chains below come from one sample, sequenced in a study of blood T cell repertoires in COVID-19 (dated by TCRdb to the early 2020s). The receptor library was made with the immunoSEQ multiplex PCR assay. The clones in this table, taken by TCRdb from immuneACCESS, are in-frame only. Not every clone is retained; where verified, under half of the shortfall comes from an unresolved V gene, and the cause of the rest is unknown. For this sample the table gives more than 100,000 clones, of which about 90% were detected only once. The biggest ten clones account for 2% to 2.5% of the sample. Sequenced sample: peripheral blood. Receptors were obtained from a man in his fifties or sixties with active COVID-19.

This clone was observed a single time. The chain employs TRBV4-1 and TRBJ1-1; TRBD1 matches 7 bases. The germline CDR1 and CDR2 sequences are MGHRA and YSYEKL. The CDR3 runs 16 residues. V gave up 5 bases and J gave up 1 base; unmatched junction bases: 10. The CDR3 sequence: CASSYYTGQPNTEAFF. CDR3 nucleotides: TGCGCCAGCAGCTATTATACGGGACAGCCGAACACTGAAGCTTTCTTT.

This clone was found once. V usage is TRBV4-2 and J usage is TRBJ1-2; 12 bases are a match to TRBD1. The ends lost 1 base at V and 3 bases at J; junction bases unmatched: 9. Germline values: CDR1 LGHNA, CDR2 YNFKEQ. The CDR3 length is 18 residues. CDR3 sequence (DNA): TGTGCCAGCAGCCAAGTGGCAGGTGGGGACAGGGGGCACTATGGCTACACCTTC. It is translated as CASSQVAGGDRGHYGYTF.

Comment on this clone: In the same sample, other DNA sequences code for this CDR3. V gene TRBV30 combines with J gene TRBJ1-5; D gene uncertain. V was trimmed by 0 bases and J by 5 bases, leaving 8 bases between them. Germline lookup yields CDR1 GTSNPN and CDR2 SVGIG (reference sequence). This CDR3 has 13 amino acids. For the CDR3, the DNA is TGTGCCTGGAGTGTTAGGGAGGATCAGCCCCAGCATTTT. It translates to CAWSVREDQPQHF.

The chain employs TRBV3-1 (or the pseudogene TRBV3-2) and TRBJ2-6; D ambiguous. V shed 0 bases and J shed 2 bases, with 8 bases lying between them. Germline assignment: CDR1 LGHDT and CDR2 YNNKEL (reference sequence). The CDR3 length is 16 residues. The DNA for the CDR3 is TGTGCCAGCAGCCAAGACGGTGTCCCTGGGGCCAACGTCCTGACTTTC. This translates into CASSQDGVPGANVLTF.

The CDR3 protein is CAWSVGLAADTQYF. The CDR3 region has the DNA TGTGCCTGGAGTGTAGGGCTAGCGGCAGATACGCAGTATTTT. V and J are TRBV30 and TRBJ2-3; 7 bases line up with TRBD2. The CDR3 has 14 residues. The germline V gene encodes CDR1 GTSNPN and CDR2 SVGIG (reference sequence). V gave up 0 bases and J gave up 4 bases; unmatched junction bases: 4.

The chain combines TRBV3-1 (or the pseudogene TRBV3-2) with TRBJ1-6; D might be TRBD1 (5 bases). The CDR3 spans 14 residues. CDR1 LGHDT and CDR2 YNNKEL come from the germline V gene (reference sequence). V was shortened by 2 bases and J by 7 bases, with 9 bases between the two germline ends. The CDR3 DNA sequence: TGTGCCAGCAGCCAACAGGGAGGGAATTCACCCCTCCACTTT. It is translated as CASSQQGGNSPLHF.

This sequence joins TRBV6-2 or TRBV6-3 and TRBJ2-1; TRBD2 agrees at 10 bases. The CDR3 length is 20 residues. Looked up from germline, CDR1 is MNHEY and CDR2 is SVGEGT. V lost 5 bases to trimming and J lost 2 bases; unmatched junction nucleotides: 18. CDR3 DNA sequence: TGTGCCAGCAGTGGCCGACCGGGACTAGCGTCCGGCCGACCCTACAATGAGCAGTTCTTC. Translating it yields CASSGRPGLASGRPYNEQFF.

This clone was seen a handful of times. This rearrangement joins TRBV5-6 to TRBJ1-2; D remains unclear. The V end was cut by 0 bases, the J end by 3 bases, with 9 bases between. The length of the CDR3 is 14 residues. Germline CDR1 is SGHDT and CDR2 is YYEEEE. Here the CDR3 reads CASSLGGLDYGYTF. In nucleotides, the CDR3 is TGTGCCAGCAGCTTGGGTGGCCTGGACTATGGCTACACCTTC.

The V gene is TRBV19, the J gene TRBJ2-5, with 14 bases lining up with TRBD2. J gave up 4 bases and V 5 bases, and 12 bases lay outside the gene matches. The CDR3 is 18 residues long. Germline assignment: CDR1 LNHDA and CDR2 SQIVND (reference sequence). DNA for the CDR3: TGTGCCAGTAGTCCCGGACTAGCGGGGGGCCGTCGTGGAGAGACCCAGTACTTC. This sequence encodes CASSPGLAGGRRGETQYF.

For the CDR3, the DNA is TGTGCCAGCAGATCGACTGATGCCTATGGCTACACCTTC. Amino acid sequence: CASRSTDAYGYTF. The chain is built from TRBV5-4 and TRBJ1-2; D ambiguous. The length of the CDR3 is 13 residues. Germline lookup yields CDR1 SGHNT and CDR2 YYREEE (reference sequence). Trimming shortened V by 5 bases and J by 4 bases, and 12 bases separated the two germline ends.

The rearrangement joins TRBV5-1 to TRBJ1-2; a possible D gene is TRBD1 (5 bases). The V end was cut by 0 bases, the J end by 8 bases, with 20 bases between. CDR1 and CDR2 (germline): SGHRS, YFSETQ. CDR3 length: 16 amino acids. The CDR3 DNA is TGCGCCAGCAGCTTGGATGCAGGGCTAACGCAAGTGGGCTACACCTTC. Protein product: CASSLDAGLTQVGYTF. The full variable domain, its missing parts supplied by reference TRBV5-1 and TRBJ1-2, is KAGVTQTPRYLIKTRGQQVTLSCSPISGHRSVSWYQQTPGQGLQFLFEYFSETQRNKGNFPGRFSGRQFSNSRSEMNVSTLELGDSALYLCASSLDAGLTQVGYTFGSGTRLTVV.

This clone is a singleton in its sample. The rearrangement uses TRBV10-2 and TRBJ1-1; no definite D call. The CDR3 contains 11 residues. Trimming pared 2 bases from V and 7 bases from J, leaving 5 bases between. Germline values: CDR1 WSHSY, CDR2 SAAADI. The CDR3 protein is CASSERGEAFF. The CDR3 nucleotides are TGCGCCAGCAGTGAGCGGGGTGAAGCTTTCTTT.

The J gene is TRBJ1-1, the V gene TRBV21-1; the table calls TRBD1, which could not be checked here. TRBV21-1 is a documented pseudogene. This CDR3 is 17 amino acids long. The CDR3 sequence is CASSKAQGEQGLAEAFF. CDR3 nucleotides: TGTGCCAGCAGCAAAGCGCAAGGGGAACAGGGTCTTGCTGAAGCTTTCTTT.

Only a few counts were recorded for this clone. The chain recombines TRBV7-2 with TRBJ2-7, with 9 bases aligning to TRBD1. Germline assignment: CDR1 SGHTA and CDR2 FQGNSA. The J segment lost 7 bases and the V segment lost 5 bases, leaving 12 bases of the junction unmatched. There are 15 residues in the CDR3. CDR3 in amino acids: CASSPGGQGKGEQYF. DNA of the CDR3: TGTGCCAGCAGCCCCGGTGGACAGGGGAAAGGGGAGCAGTACTTC.

In DNA form, the CDR3 reads TGTGCCAGCAGCTTAGGCATAGCTAACTATGGCTACACCTTC. It encodes CASSLGIANYGYTF. V usage is TRBV7-9 and J usage is TRBJ1-2, with D uncertain. CDR1 and CDR2 from the germline V gene are SEHNR and FQNEAQ (reference sequence). CDR3 length: 14 residues. V was cut by 1 base and J by 0 bases, with 6 bases left in between. Variable domain in full (rest from reference TRBV7-9 and TRBJ1-2): DTGVSQNPRHKITKRGQNVTFRCDPISEHNRLYWYRQTLGQGPEFLTYFQNEAQLEKSRLLSDRFSAERPKGSFSTLEIQRTEQGDSAMYLCASSLGIANYGYTFGSGTRLTVV.

The rearrangement links TRBV4-1 to TRBJ2-1; the match to TRBD2 covers 8 bases. V gave up 4 bases and J gave up 4 bases; unmatched junction bases: 12. This CDR3 has 17 residues. The V gene's germline CDR1 is MGHRA and CDR2 YSYEKL. CDR3 loop: CASSPRSSGGFYNEQFF. CDR3 bases: TGCGCCAGCAGCCCTAGGTCCAGCGGGGGCTTTTACAATGAGCAGTTCTTC.

V gene TRBV29-1 combines with J gene TRBJ1-5; 10 nucleotides line up with TRBD1. V dropped 0 bases and J dropped 5; count of bases not matched to a gene: 1. The CDR3 has 14 residues. Germline CDR1 SQVTM, CDR2 ANQGSEA. The chain's CDR3 is CSVEDGTGDQPQHF. The DNA of the CDR3 is TGCAGCGTTGAAGACGGGACAGGGGATCAGCCCCAGCATTTT.

The gene calls are TRBV3-1 (or the pseudogene TRBV3-2) and TRBJ2-3, with TRBD2 matching over 13 bases. CDR1 and CDR2 from the germline V gene are LGHDT and YNNKEL (reference sequence). The CDR3 consists of 20 residues. Trimming cost V 4 bases and J 0 bases; bases outside gene matches: 13. CDR3 in DNA: TGTGCCAGCAGCCGCGAAAGACGACTAGCGGGGGGAACTAGCACAGATACGCAGTATTTT. Translating it yields CASSRERRLAGGTSTDTQYF.

This chain joins TRBV6-5 and TRBJ1-1; a weak D match, TRBD1 (6 bases). There are 11 residues in the CDR3. The germline CDR1 and CDR2 sequences are MNHEY and SVGAGI. The V end lost 6 bases, the J end lost 5 bases, and 7 bases lay between the germline ends. The CDR3 DNA sequence: TGTGCCAGCAGCGACAGGACTGAAGCTTTCTTT. Amino acid sequence: CASSDRTEAFF.

The V call is TRBV30, the J call TRBJ1-6, with TRBD1 matching 8 bases. V was pared by 4 bases and J by 0 bases, with 2 bases of the junction left unmatched. Per germline, CDR1 GTSNPN and CDR2 SVGIG (reference sequence). The CDR3 spans 15 residues. CDR3 DNA: TGTGCCTGGACAGGGGGCCGCTCCTATAATTCACCCCTCCACTTT. Translated, it gives CAWTGGRSYNSPLHF.

The J gene is TRBJ2-2, the V gene TRBV7-3, with TRBD2 matching 10 bases. The trim removed 5 bases at V and 1 base at J, leaving 7 bases unmatched. Per the germline V gene, CDR1 is SGHTA and CDR2 is FQGTGA. The CDR3 is 17 amino acids. CDR3 protein: CASSPGPSGRNTGELFF. Here the CDR3 DNA reads TGTGCCAGCAGCCCCGGCCCTAGCGGGAGGAACACCGGGGAGCTGTTTTTT.

This chain joins TRBV19 and TRBJ1-5; D unclear. The CDR3 length is 15 residues. The V end was cut by 3 bases, the J end by 2 bases, with 11 bases between. CDR1 is LNHDA and CDR2 is SQIVND in the germline V gene (reference sequence). The CDR3 here is CASSIGPIGNQPQHF. For the CDR3, the DNA is TGTGCCAGTAGTATCGGTCCTATCGGCAATCAGCCCCAGCATTTT.

The chain links TRBV2 to TRBJ1-4; TRBD1 agrees at 10 bases. V was pared by 6 bases and J by 8 bases, with 6 bases of the junction left unmatched. Germline V lookup: CDR1 SNHLY, CDR2 FYNNEI. CDR3 length: 14 amino acids. The chain's CDR3 is CASRGDRGNEKLFF. As DNA, the CDR3 is TGTGCCAGCAGGGGGGACAGGGGCAACGAAAAACTGTTTTTT.

The chain employs TRBV5-5 and TRBJ2-3; D unclear. Germline values: CDR1 SGHKS, CDR2 YYEKEE (reference sequence). The CDR3 spans 14 residues. Trimming stripped 4 bases from V and 3 bases from J, with 12 bases between. The CDR3 here is CASSRRQDTDTQYF. In nucleotides, the CDR3 is TGTGCCAGCAGCAGAAGACAAGATACAGATACGCAGTATTTT.

The chain couples TRBV1 to TRBJ2-2; TRBD2 was called by the table and not checked on the DNA. TRBV1 is marked as a pseudogene. The CDR3 is made up of 22 amino acids. The DNA of the CDR3 is TGCACCAGCAGCCAAGACGGGGGCTCATCAGACGCGGGGGCGGGACTGACCGGGGAGCTGTTTTTT. It codes for CTSSQDGGSSDAGAGLTGELFF.

The chain combines TRBV4-1 with TRBJ2-5; possible D gene TRBD1, 7 bases. The CDR3 spans 16 residues. With 1 base removed from V and 2 bases from J, the gap between germline ends came to 14 bases. Per the germline V gene, CDR1 is MGHRA and CDR2 is YSYEKL. CDR3 nucleotides: TGCGCCAGCAGCCAAGCACTCCAGGGGGGACAAGAGACCCAGTACTTC. The encoded protein is CASSQALQGGQETQYF.

The chain employs TRBV27 and TRBJ1-4, with D perhaps TRBD1 (6 bases). Germline V gene lookup returns CDR1 MNHEY and CDR2 SMNVEV (reference sequence). Trimming left V 1 base short and J 8 bases short, with 8 bases between. There are 13 residues in the CDR3. The CDR3 here is CASSLWGGEKLFF. CDR3 sequence (DNA): TGTGCCAGCAGTTTATGGGGGGGCGAAAAACTGTTTTTT.

This clone has a single count. The DNA for the CDR3 is TGCGCCAGCAGCCAGCTAGAGGGACTTTCTACGCAGTATTTT. Its protein is CASSQLEGLSTQYF. V is TRBV4-1 and J is TRBJ2-3; tentative D call: TRBD2 (6 bases). The CDR3 contains 14 residues. V dropped 3 bases and J dropped 8 bases, with 15 bases sitting between them. From germline, CDR1 is MGHRA and CDR2 YSYEKL.

This clone occurred once. V usage is TRBV5-1 and J usage is TRBJ1-2; D is possibly TRBD1 (5 bases). V lost 0 bases and J lost 8, with 8 bases in between. The CDR3 runs 12 residues. The germline V gene has CDR1 SGHRS and CDR2 YFSETQ. CDR3 region: CASSLDRQGYTF. CDR3 nucleotides: TGCGCCAGCAGCTTGGACAGGCAGGGCTACACCTTC.

The V and J genes are TRBV19 and TRBJ1-4; TRBD1 might be the D (5 bases). V gave up 5 bases and J gave up 8 bases, with 15 bases separating them. The germline V gene has CDR1 LNHDA and CDR2 SQIVND (reference sequence). The CDR3 totals 14 residues. In DNA form, the CDR3 reads TGTGCCAGTAGTGAGCGCGGAGGGGTAGAAAAACTGTTTTTT. Translated: CASSERGGVEKLFF.

The chain couples TRBV19 to TRBJ2-5; D is possibly TRBD2 (5 bases). Germline values: CDR1 LNHDA, CDR2 SQIVND (reference sequence). The V end was cut by 4 bases, the J end by 1 base, with 7 bases between. This CDR3 has 13 amino acids. The CDR3 is CASSRTPQETQYF. CDR3 in DNA: TGTGCCAGTAGTAGGACTCCCCAAGAGACCCAGTACTTC.